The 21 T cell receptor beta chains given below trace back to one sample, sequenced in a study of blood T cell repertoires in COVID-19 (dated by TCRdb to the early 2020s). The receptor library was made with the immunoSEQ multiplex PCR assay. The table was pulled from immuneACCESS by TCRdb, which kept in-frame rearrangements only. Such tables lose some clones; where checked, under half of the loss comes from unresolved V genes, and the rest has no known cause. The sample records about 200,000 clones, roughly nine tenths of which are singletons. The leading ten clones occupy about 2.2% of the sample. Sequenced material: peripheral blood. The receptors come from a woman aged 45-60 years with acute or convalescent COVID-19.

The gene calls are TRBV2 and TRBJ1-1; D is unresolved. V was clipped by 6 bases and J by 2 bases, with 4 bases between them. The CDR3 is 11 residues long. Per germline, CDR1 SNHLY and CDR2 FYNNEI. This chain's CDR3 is CASSSNTEAFF. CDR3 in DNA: TGTGCCAGCAGCAGTAACACTGAAGCTTTCTTT.

CDR3 amino acids: CASSPEPLIRAFF. The CDR3, as DNA: TGTGCCAGCTCACCAGAGCCTCTTATACGAGCTTTCTTT. V usage is TRBV18 and J usage is TRBJ1-1; D not resolved. With 2 bases removed from V and 10 bases from J, the gap between germline ends came to 14 bases. Germline V lookup: CDR1 KGHSH, CDR2 LQKENI. The CDR3 consists of 13 residues.

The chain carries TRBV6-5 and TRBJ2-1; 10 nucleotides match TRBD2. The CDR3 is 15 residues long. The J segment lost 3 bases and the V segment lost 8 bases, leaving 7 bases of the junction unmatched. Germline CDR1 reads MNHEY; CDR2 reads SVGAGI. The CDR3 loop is CASSRAGGIYNEQFF. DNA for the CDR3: TGTGCCAGCTCTCGAGCGGGAGGGATCTACAATGAGCAGTTCTTC.

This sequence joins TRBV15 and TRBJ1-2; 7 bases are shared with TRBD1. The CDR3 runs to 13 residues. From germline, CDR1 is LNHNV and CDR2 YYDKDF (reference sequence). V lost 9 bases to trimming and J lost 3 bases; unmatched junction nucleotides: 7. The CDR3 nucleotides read TGTGCCACGAAACAGGGGCGCGACTATGGCTACACCTTC. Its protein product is CATKQGRDYGYTF.

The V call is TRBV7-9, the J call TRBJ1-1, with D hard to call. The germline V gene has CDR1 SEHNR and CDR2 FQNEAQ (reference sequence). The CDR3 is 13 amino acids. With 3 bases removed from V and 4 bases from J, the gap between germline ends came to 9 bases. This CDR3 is CASSFGASTEAFF. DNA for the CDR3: TGTGCCAGCAGCTTCGGAGCGAGCACTGAAGCTTTCTTT.

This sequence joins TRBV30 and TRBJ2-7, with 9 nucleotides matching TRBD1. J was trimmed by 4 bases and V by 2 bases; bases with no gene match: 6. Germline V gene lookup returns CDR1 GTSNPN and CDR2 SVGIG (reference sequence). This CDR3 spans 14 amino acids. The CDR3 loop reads CAWSPGQGLYEQYF. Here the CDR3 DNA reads TGTGCCTGGAGTCCGGGACAGGGATTGTACGAGCAGTACTTC.

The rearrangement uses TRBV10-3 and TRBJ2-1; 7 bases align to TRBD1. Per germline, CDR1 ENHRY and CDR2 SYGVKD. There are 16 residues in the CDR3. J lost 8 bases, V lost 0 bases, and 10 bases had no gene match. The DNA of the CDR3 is TGTGCCATCAGTGAGTCGAGAGGCAGGGGGACGGATGAGCAGTTCTTC. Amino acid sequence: CAISESRGRGTDEQFF.

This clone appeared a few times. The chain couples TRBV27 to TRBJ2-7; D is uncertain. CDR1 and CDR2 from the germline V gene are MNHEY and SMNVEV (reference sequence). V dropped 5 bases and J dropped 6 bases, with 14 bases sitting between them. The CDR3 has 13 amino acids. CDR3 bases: TGTGCCAGCAGTCCTAAGAGCGCCCGCGAGCAGTACTTC. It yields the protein CASSPKSAREQYF.

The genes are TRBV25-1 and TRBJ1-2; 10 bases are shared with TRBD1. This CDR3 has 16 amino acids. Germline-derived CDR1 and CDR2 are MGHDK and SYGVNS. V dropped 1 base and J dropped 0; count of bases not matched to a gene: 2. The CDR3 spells CASSESGTGANYGYTF. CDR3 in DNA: TGTGCCAGCAGTGAATCGGGGACAGGGGCTAACTATGGCTACACCTTC.

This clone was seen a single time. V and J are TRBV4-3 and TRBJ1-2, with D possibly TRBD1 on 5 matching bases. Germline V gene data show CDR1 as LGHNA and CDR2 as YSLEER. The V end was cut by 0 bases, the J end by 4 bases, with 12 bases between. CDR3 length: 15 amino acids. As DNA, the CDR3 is TGCGCCAGCAGCCAAGATCCGGGGGGGTCCTATGGCTACACCTTC. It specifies CASSQDPGGSYGYTF.

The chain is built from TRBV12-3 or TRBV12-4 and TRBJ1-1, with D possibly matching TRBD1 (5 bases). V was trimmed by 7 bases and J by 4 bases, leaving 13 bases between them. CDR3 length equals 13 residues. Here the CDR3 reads CASTLTVATEAFF. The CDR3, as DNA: TGTGCCAGCACCTTGACAGTGGCCACTGAAGCTTTCTTT.

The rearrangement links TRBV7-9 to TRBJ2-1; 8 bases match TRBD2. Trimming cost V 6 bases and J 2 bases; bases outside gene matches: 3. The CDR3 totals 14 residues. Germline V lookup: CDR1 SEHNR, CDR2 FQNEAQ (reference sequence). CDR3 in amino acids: CASRPGLAYNEQFF. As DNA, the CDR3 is TGTGCCAGCAGGCCGGGACTAGCCTACAATGAGCAGTTCTTC. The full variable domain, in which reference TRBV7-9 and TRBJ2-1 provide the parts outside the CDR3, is DTGVSQNPRHKITKRGQNVTFRCDPISEHNRLYWYRQTLGQGPEFLTYFQNEAQLEKSRLLSDRFSAERPKGSFSTLEIQRTEQGDSAMYLCASRPGLAYNEQFFGPGTRLTVL.

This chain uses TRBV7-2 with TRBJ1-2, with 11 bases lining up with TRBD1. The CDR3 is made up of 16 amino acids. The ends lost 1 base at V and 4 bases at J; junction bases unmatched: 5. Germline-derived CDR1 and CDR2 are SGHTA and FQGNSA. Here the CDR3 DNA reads TGTGCCAGCAGCTTAGGGACAGGGGGCGTCCCCTATGGCTACACCTTC. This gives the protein CASSLGTGGVPYGYTF.

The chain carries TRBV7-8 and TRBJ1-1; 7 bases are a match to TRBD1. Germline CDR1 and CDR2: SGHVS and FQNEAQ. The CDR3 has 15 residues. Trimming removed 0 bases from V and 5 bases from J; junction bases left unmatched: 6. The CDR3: CASSLALQGWTEAFF. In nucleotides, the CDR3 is TGTGCCAGCAGCTTAGCCCTACAGGGGTGGACTGAAGCTTTCTTT. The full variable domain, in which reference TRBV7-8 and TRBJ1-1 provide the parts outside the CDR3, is GAGVSQSPRYKVAKRGQDVALRCDPISGHVSLFWYQQALGQGPEFLTYFQNEAQLDKSGLPSDRFFAERPEGSVSTLKIQRTQQEDSAVYLCASSLALQGWTEAFFGQGTRLTVV.

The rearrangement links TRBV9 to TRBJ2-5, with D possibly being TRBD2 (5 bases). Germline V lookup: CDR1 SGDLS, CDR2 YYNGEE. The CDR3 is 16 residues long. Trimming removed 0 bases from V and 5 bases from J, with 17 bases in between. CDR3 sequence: CASSVGVASFGETQYF. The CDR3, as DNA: TGTGCCAGCAGCGTAGGAGTAGCTAGCTTTGGGGAGACCCAGTACTTC.

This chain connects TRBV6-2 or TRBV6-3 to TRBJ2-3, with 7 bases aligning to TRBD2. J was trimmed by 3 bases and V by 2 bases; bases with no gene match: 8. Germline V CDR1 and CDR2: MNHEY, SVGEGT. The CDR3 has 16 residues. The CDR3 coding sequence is TGTGCCAGCAGTTACCCCTCGGGGGGATCGACAGATACGCAGTATTTT. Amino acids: CASSYPSGGSTDTQYF.

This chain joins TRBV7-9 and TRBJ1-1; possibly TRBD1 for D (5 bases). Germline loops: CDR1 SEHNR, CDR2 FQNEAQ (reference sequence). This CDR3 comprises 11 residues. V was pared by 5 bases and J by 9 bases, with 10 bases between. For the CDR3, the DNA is TGTGCCAGCAGCGCAGACAGTAAAGCTTTCTTT. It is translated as CASSADSKAFF.

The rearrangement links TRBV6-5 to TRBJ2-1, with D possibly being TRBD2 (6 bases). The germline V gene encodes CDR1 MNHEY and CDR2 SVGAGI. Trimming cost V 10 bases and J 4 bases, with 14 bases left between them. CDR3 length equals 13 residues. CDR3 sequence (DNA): TGTGCCACCTTTACGGGGGATTACAATGAGCAGTTCTTC. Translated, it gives CATFTGDYNEQFF.

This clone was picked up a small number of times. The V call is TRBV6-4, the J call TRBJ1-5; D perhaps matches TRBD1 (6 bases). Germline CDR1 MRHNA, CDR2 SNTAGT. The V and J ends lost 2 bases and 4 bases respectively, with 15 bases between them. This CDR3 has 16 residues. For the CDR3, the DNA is TGTGCCAGCAGTGACATTCGGGCAGGGGAAAATCAGCCCCAGCATTTT. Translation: CASSDIRAGENQPQHF.

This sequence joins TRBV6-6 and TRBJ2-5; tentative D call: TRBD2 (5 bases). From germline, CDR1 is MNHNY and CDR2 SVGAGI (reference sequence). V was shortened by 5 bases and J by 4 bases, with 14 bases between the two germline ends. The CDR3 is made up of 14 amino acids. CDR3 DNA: TGTGCCAGCAGTCGGGGTGACTCCTCAGAGACCCAGTACTTC. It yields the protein CASSRGDSSETQYF.

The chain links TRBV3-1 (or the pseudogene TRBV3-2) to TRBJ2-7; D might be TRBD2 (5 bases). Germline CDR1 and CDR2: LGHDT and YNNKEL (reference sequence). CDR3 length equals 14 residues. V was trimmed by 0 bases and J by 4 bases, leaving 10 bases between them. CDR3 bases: TGTGCCAGCAGCCAAGATTTTAGAGGGTACGAGCAGTACTTC. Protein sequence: CASSQDFRGYEQYF.